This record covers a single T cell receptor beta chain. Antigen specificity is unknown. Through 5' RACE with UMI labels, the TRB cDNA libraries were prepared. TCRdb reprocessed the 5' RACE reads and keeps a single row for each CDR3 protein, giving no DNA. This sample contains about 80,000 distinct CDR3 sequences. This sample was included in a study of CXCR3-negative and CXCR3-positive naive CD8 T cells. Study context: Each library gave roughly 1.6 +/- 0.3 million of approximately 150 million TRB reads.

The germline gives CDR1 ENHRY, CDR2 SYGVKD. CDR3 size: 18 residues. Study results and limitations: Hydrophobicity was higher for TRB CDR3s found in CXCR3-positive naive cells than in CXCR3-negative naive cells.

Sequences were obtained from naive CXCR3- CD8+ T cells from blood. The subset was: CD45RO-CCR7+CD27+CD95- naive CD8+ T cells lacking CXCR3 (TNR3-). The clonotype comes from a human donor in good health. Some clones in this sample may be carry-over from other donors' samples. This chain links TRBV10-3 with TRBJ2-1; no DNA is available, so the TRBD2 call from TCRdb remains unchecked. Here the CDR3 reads CAISEPGLAGEGPNEQFF.